The clone carrying this TCR beta chain was seen only once. As yet, its antigen is unknown. This could be a read error, since a much larger clone is one nucleotide away. This sample is part of a study of T cells in Graves' hyperthyroidism and ophthalmopathy. Broader study findings: A median approximately 6.5 months before onset, the model predicted ophthalmopathy.

From RNA transcripts, TCR beta CDR3 regions were amplified. The HTBI primer set served for first-round RT-PCR of the TCR CDR3. MiXCR, applied by TCRdb to the multiplex PCR reads, yields one record per CDR3 protein. This table has around 450,000 distinct CDR3 sequences, around 13% appearing once. This CDR3 comprises 13 residues. Trimming left V 2 bases short and J 8 bases short, with 10 bases between. The germline V gene encodes CDR1 SGHRS and CDR2 YFSETQ. The chain carries TRBV5-1 and TRBJ2-2; no definite D call. Source material: blood. This receptor was obtained from a woman aged 18-29 years with Graves' hyperthyroidism. CDR3 nucleotide sequence: TGCGCCAGCAGCTTATATCTAGGAGGGGAGCTGTTTTTT. Its translation is CASSLYLGGELFF.